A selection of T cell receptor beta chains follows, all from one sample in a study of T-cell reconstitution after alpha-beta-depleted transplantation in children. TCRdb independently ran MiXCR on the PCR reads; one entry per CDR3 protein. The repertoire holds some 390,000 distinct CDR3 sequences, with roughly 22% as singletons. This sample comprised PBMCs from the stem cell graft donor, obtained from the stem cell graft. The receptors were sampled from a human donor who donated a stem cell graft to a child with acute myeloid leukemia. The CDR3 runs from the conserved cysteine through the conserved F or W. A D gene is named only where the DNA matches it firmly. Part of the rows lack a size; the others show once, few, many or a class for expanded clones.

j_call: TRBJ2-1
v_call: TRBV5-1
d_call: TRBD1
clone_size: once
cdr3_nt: TGCGCCAGCAGCTTGGACGGGACAGGGAGCAGGCGGCAGTTCTTC
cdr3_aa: CASSLDGTGSRRQFF

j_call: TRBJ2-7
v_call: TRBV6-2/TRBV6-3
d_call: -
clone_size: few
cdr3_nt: TGTGCCAGCAGTTACGCTAGCTTCTACGAGCAGTACTTC
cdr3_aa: CASSYASFYEQYF

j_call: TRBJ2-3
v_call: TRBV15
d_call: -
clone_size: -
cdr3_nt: TGTGCCACCAGCAGGATAAGGGGGTTGACAGATACGCAGTATTTT
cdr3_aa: CATSRIRGLTDTQYF

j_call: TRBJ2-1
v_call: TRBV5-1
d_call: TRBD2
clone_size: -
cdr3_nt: TGCGCCAGCAGCTCCCGAGCAGGTAGCGGGAGGACCTACAATGAGCAGTTCTTC
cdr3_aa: CASSSRAGSGRTYNEQFF

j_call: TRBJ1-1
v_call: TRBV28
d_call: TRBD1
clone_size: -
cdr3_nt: TGTGCCAGCAGTCACCGACAGGGGACGGGAAACACTGAAGCTTTCTTT
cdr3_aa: CASSHRQGTGNTEAFF

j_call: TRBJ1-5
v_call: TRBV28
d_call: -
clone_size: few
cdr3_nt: TGTGCCAGCAGTTTATTAAGGGCGTATCAGCCCCAGCATTTT
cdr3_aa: CASSLLRAYQPQHF

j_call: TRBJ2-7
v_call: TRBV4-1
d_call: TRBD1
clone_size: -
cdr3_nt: TGCGCCAGCAGCCACCCCTCGGGACAGGGGTACGAGCAGTACTTC
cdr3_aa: CASSHPSGQGYEQYF

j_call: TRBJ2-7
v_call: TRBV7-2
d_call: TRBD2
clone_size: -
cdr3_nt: TGTGCCAGCAGCCTCCCTAGCGGGACCTCCTACGAGCAGTACTTC
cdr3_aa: CASSLPSGTSYEQYF

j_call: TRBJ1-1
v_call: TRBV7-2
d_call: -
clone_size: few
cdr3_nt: TGTGCCAGCAGCATCGGACAGTATCTGAACACTGAAGCTTTCTTT
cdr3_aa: CASSIGQYLNTEAFF

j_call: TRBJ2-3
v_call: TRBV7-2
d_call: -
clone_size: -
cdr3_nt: TGTGCCAGCAGCTTTAGGGGGATAACAGATACGCAGTATTTT
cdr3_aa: CASSFRGITDTQYF

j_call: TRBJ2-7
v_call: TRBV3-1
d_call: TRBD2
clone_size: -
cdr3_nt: TGTGCCCCCGGACACCCTAGCGGGAGAACCTACGAGCAGTACTTC
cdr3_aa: CAPGHPSGRTYEQYF

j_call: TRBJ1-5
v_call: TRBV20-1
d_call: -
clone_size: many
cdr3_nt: TGCAGTGCTAGCGGGCAGGGCAATCAGCCCCAGCATTTT
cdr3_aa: CSASGQGNQPQHF

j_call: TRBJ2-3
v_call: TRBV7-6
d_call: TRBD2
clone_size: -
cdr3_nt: TGTGCCAGCAGCCAACGACTAGCGGGAGCCTTCACAGATACGCAGTATTTT
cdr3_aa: CASSQRLAGAFTDTQYF

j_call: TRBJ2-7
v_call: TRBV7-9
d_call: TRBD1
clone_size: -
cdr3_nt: TGTGCCAGCAGCTTAGGGGCAGGGGGCGCGGGCGAGCAGTACTTC
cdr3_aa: CASSLGAGGAGEQYF

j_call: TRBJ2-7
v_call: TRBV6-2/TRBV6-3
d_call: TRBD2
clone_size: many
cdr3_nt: TGTGCCAGCAGTTCTCCCGGGACTAGCGGGCCCTTCTCCTACGAGCAGTACTTC
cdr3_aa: CASSSPGTSGPFSYEQYF

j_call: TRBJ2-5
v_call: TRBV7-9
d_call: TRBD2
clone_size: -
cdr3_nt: TGTGCCAGCCGAGCGGGAGGGGATGAGACCCAGTACTTC
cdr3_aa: CASRAGGDETQYF

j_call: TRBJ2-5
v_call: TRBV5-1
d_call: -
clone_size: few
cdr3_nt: TGCGCCAGCAGCTTTGAGGGCCGGGGGGAGACCCAGTACTTC
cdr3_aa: CASSFEGRGETQYF

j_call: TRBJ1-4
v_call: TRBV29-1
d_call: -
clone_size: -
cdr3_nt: TGCAGCGTTGAAGATGGAAGTCTGAGTGAAAAACTGTTTTTT
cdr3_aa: CSVEDGSLSEKLFF

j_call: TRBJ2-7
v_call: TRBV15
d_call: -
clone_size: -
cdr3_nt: TGTGCCACCAGCAGAGATGTCGGGACTTACTACGAGCAGTACTTC
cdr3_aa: CATSRDVGTYYEQYF

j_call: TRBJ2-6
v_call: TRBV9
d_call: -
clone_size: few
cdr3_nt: TGTGCCAGCAGCGTAGGGGTCTCTGGGGCCAACGTCCTGACTTTC
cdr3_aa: CASSVGVSGANVLTF

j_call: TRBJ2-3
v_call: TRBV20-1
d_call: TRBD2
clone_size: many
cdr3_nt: TGCAGTGCTAGAGATCTTAGCGGGAGCACAGATACGCAGTATTTT
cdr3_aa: CSARDLSGSTDTQYF

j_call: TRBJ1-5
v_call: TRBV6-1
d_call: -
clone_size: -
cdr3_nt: TGTGCCAGCAGTGACCTGCTTAATCAGCCCCAGCATTTT
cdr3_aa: CASSDLLNQPQHF

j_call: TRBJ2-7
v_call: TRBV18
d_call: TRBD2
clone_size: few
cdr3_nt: TGTGCCAGCTCACCACCGGGGCGGGAGTGGGAGCAGTACTTC
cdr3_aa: CASSPPGREWEQYF

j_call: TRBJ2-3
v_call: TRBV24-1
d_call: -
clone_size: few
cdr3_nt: TGTGCCACCGGAGCGACGGGACTCGATACCCCAGATACGCAGTATTTT
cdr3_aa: CATGATGLDTPDTQYF

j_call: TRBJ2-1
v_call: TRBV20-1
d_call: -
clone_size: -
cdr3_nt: TGCAGTGCCCCGACTGAGCAATCGGCCTACAATGAGCAGTTCTTC
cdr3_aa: CSAPTEQSAYNEQFF

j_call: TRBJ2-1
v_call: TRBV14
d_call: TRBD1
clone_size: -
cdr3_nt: TGTGCCAGCAGCCGCAGGACAGGGGCGACCTACAATGAGCAGTTCTTC
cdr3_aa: CASSRRTGATYNEQFF

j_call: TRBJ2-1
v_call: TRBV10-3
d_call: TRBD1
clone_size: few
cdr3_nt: TGTGCCATCAGCACACCCCCGGGACAGGGTATGGATGAGCAGTTCTTC
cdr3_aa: CAISTPPGQGMDEQFF

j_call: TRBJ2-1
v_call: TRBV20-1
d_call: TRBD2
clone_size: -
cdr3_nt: TGCAGTGCTAGGCGGCTAGCGGGAGGGCCGGACAATGAGCAGTTCTTC
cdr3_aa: CSARRLAGGPDNEQFF

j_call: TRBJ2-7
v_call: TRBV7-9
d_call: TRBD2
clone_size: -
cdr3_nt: TGTGCCAGCAGCTCGACAGAGACTAGCGGGCTCGAGCAGTACTTC
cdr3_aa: CASSSTETSGLEQYF

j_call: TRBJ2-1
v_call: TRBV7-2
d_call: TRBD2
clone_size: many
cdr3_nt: TGTGCCAGCAGCCCGGGACTAGCGCACAATGAGCAGTTCTTC
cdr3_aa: CASSPGLAHNEQFF

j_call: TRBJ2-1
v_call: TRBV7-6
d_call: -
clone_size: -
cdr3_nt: TGTGCCAGCAGCTTAGTTCCTGGGAATGACAGGAATGAGCAGTTCTTC
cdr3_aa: CASSLVPGNDRNEQFF

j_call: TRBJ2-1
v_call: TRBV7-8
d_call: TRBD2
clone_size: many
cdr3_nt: TGTGCCAGCAGCTTAGGGTCCCTAGCGGGAGGCCAGGGGGAGCAGTTCTTC
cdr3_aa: CASSLGSLAGGQGEQFF

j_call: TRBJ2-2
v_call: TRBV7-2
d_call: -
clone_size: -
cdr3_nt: TGTGCCAGCACGCGGGCGGGACGGAACGGGGAGCTGTTTTTT
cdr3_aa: CASTRAGRNGELFF

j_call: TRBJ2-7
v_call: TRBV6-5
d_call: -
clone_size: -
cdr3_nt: TGTGCCAGCAGTTATTTTCCGGGGGACCCTTACGAGCAGTACTTC
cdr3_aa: CASSYFPGDPYEQYF

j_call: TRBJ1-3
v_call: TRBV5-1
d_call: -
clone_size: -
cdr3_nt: TGCGCCAGCAGCTCATCGGACGGAGGCTCTGGAAACACCATATATTTT
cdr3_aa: CASSSSDGGSGNTIYF

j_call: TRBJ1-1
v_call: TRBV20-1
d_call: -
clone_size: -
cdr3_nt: TGCAGTGCAGTTGGGGGGAACACTGAAGCTTTCTTT
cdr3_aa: CSAVGGNTEAFF

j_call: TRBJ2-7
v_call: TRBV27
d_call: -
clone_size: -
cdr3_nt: TGTGCCAGCAGTGGGACAGCCATGGGGGAGGGGGAGCAGTACTTC
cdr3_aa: CASSGTAMGEGEQYF

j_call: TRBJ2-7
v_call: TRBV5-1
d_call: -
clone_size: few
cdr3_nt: TGCGCCAGCAGCTTGGCGACCTGGCAGGACGCCTACGAGCAGTACTTC
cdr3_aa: CASSLATWQDAYEQYF

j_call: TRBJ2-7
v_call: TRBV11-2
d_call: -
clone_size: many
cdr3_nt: TGTGCCAGCAGCTTCAGGGGTCACGAGCAGTACTTC
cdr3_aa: CASSFRGHEQYF

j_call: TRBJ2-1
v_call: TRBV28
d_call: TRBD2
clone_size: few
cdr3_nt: TGTGCCAGCAGTTCCCCACGACTAGCGGGGAGGGGGTTGGATGAGCAGTTCTTC
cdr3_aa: CASSSPRLAGRGLDEQFF

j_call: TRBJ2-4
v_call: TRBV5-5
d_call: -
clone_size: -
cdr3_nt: TGTGCCAGCAGCTTGGGAGAAAACATTCAGTACTTC
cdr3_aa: CASSLGENIQYF

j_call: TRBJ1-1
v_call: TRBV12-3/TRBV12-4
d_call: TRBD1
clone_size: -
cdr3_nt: TGTGCCAGCAGTTTAGAGGGGACAGGGCCTGGTGAAGCTTTCTTT
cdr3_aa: CASSLEGTGPGEAFF

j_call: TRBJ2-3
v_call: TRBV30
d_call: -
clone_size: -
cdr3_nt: TGTGCCTGGGCTCCGGGTCAAAGCACAGATACGCAGTATTTT
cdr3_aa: CAWAPGQSTDTQYF

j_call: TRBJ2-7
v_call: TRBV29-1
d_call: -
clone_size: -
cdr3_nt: TGCAGCGGTGCAGCGGAGTACTCCTACGAGCAGTACTTC
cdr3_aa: CSGAAEYSYEQYF

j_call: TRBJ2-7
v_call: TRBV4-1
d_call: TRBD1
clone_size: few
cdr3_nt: TGCGCCAGCAGCCATCTCGACAGGGAAACCTACGAGCAGTACTTC
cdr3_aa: CASSHLDRETYEQYF

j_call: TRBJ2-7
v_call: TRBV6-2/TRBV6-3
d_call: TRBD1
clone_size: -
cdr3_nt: TGTGCCAGCAGTTCCGAACTTCCGGGACAGGGGTGGCCCTACGAGCAGTACTTC
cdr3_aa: CASSSELPGQGWPYEQYF

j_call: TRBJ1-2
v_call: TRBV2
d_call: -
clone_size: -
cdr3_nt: TGTGCCAGCAGAGAGACAGTTTATGGCTACACCTTC
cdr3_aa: CASRETVYGYTF

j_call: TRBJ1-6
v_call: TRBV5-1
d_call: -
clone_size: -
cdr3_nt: TGCGCCAGCAGCTTGGCCTTCGGACCTTCTAATTCACCCCTCCACTTT
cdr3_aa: CASSLAFGPSNSPLHF

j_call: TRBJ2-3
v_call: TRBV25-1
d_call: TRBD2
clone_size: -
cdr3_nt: TGTGCCAGCAGCGATCCCGGACTAGCGCTCGCAGATACGCAGTATTTT
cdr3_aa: CASSDPGLALADTQYF

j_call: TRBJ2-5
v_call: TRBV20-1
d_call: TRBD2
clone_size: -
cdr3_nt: TGCAGTGTTCTAGCGGGAAGGGAGACCCAGTACTTC
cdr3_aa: CSVLAGRETQYF

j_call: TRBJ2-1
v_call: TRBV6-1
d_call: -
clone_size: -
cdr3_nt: TGTGCCAGCAGTGAGGACAGAAATCTCTTCAATGAGCAGTTCTTC
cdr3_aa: CASSEDRNLFNEQFF

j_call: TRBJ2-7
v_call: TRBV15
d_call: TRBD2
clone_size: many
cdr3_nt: TGTGCCACCAGCAGAGATGGACTAGCGGAACCTTACGAGCAGTACTTC
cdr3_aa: CATSRDGLAEPYEQYF

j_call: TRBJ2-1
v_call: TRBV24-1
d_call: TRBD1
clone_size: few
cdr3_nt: TGTGCCACCAGTGACCTTTCTGGAGGACAGGGCAATGAGCAGTTCTTC
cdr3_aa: CATSDLSGGQGNEQFF

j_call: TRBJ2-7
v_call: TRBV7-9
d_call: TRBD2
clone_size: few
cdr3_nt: TGTGCCAGCAGCCCGAGGACTAGCGACTACGAGCAGTACTTC
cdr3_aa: CASSPRTSDYEQYF

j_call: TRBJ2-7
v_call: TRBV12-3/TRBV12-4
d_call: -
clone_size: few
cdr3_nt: TGTGCCAGCAGTTTAGGGAGGGTAATGTCCCACGAGCAGTACTTC
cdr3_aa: CASSLGRVMSHEQYF